The T cell receptor beta chain under discussion was sequenced for a study of blood T cell repertoires in COVID-19. TCRdb keeps only in-frame clones here, not all; method: immunoSEQ multiplex PCR. The sample records about 400,000 clones, around 92% being singletons. Germline CDR1 and CDR2: SGHDT and YYEEEE. The CDR3 is made up of 14 amino acids. J was trimmed by 8 bases and V by 2 bases; bases with no gene match: 4. Each recovered donor of Cohort 3 presented with two negative PCRs, clearance, or symptom resolution. Material for sequencing was PBMCs or T cells enriched from blood (not recorded which). This chain links TRBV5-6 with TRBJ1-4, with 9 bases aligning to TRBD1. This TCR derives from a woman aged 25 to 45 who had recovered from COVID-19. The DNA of the CDR3 is TGTGCCAGCAGCTTCGGACAGGGGAGGGAAAAACTGTTTTTT. Protein product: CASSFGQGREKLFF.